This entry concerns a single TCR beta chain. What it binds is not known. This CDR3 has 13 amino acids. Trimming stripped 3 bases from V and 7 bases from J, with 11 bases between. The germline V gene has CDR1 MDHEN and CDR2 SYDVKM. The sample originates from a study of neoadjuvant nivolumab and ipilimumab in lung cancer. Study-wide results and caveats: Only two of four nivolumab-treated tumors gained richness and clonality by surgery. Resected-tumor TCR richness correlated positively with pretherapy blood richness.

Some clones are missing from TCRdb's copy, which holds only in-frame ones; the method was immunoSEQ multiplex PCR. This table has tens of thousands of clones, nearly 90% appearing once. This chain connects TRBV28 to TRBJ2-3, with D possibly being TRBD2 (5 bases). Source: peripheral blood, taken before neoadjuvant nivolumab, alone or with ipilimumab. The origin of this receptor is an adult with non-small cell lung cancer. CDR3 loop: CASSFGRTYTQYF. DNA of the CDR3: TGTGCCAGCAGTTTCGGCAGGACTTATACGCAGTATTTT.